Below are 20 T cell receptor beta chains sequenced from a single sample in a study of control samples from healthy donors and cancer patients. The method was immunoSEQ multiplex PCR; TCRdb's version includes in-frame clones alone and lacks a portion of them. The sample shows 150,000 to 200,000 clones, 85% to 90% of them seen only once. The specimen was blood. All receptors derive from a woman aged 30 to 39 in good health.

This sequence joins TRBV10-3 and TRBJ2-7; 12 nucleotides agree with TRBD2. Germline CDR1 ENHRY, CDR2 SYGVKD. The V and J ends lost 10 bases and 3 bases, in that order; junction bases with no gene match: 10. The CDR3 spans 15 residues. The CDR3 loop reads CATAGRLAGVYEQYV. The CDR3 coding sequence is TGTGCCACCGCGGGGAGACTAGCGGGGGTCTACGAGCAGTACGTC.

There are a few counts of this clone. The chain links TRBV28 to TRBJ1-1; D uncertain. Trimming removed 2 bases at V and 6 bases at J, with 16 bases between. There are 15 residues in the CDR3. From germline, CDR1 is MDHEN and CDR2 SYDVKM. CDR3 nucleotide sequence: TGTGCCAGCAGTTTAAGGGCCTCGGCGGACCCTGAAGCTTTCTTT. Encoded protein: CASSLRASADPEAFF.

The chain joins TRBV7-8 to TRBJ2-7, with TRBD2 as a possible D gene (5 bases). CDR1 and CDR2 (germline): SGHVS, FQNEAQ. This CDR3 is 15 amino acids long. V was cut by 1 base and J by 0 bases, with 10 bases left in between. DNA of the CDR3: TGTGCCAGCAGCTTAGAGAGCGGTCGCTCCTACGAGCAGTACTTC. It is translated as CASSLESGRSYEQYF.

The J gene is TRBJ2-5, the V gene TRBV5-4; 10 bases map to TRBD1. V was pared by 0 bases and J by 5 bases, with 1 base of the junction left unmatched. The CDR3 consists of 14 residues. From germline, CDR1 is SGHNT and CDR2 YYREEE (reference sequence). The CDR3 loop is CASSLAGQGETQYF. The CDR3 DNA is TGTGCCAGCAGCTTGGCGGGACAGGGGGAGACCCAGTACTTC.

The chain recombines TRBV11-3 with TRBJ2-3, with 8 bases aligning to TRBD2. V trimming: 5 bases; J trimming: 3 bases; junction bases outside the gene matches: 10. The CDR3 has 16 amino acids. The germline V gene has CDR1 SGHNT and CDR2 YENEEA. CDR3 amino acids: CASSPSPGGRTDTQYF. CDR3 coding DNA: TGTGCCAGCAGCCCCTCCCCAGGCGGGAGGACAGATACGCAGTATTTT.

This chain joins TRBV6-5 and TRBJ2-1; no definite D call. The CDR3 consists of 11 residues. The V end lost 7 bases, the J end lost 3 bases, and 4 bases lay between the germline ends. The germline V gene has CDR1 MNHEY and CDR2 SVGAGI. In DNA, the CDR3 is TGTGCCAGCATCATCTACAATGAGCAGTTCTTC. This translates into CASIIYNEQFF.

The chain is built from TRBV5-1 and TRBJ2-5; TRBD2 agrees at 8 bases. Germline V CDR1 and CDR2: SGHRS, YFSETQ. The V gene end was trimmed by 5 bases and the J gene end by 3 bases; junction bases not matched to a gene: 9. The CDR3 has 15 amino acids. This chain's CDR3 is CASRLIAGLEETQYF. The CDR3 DNA reads as TGCGCCAGCAGACTGATAGCGGGGCTAGAAGAGACCCAGTACTTC.

This clone was counted a few times. This rearrangement joins TRBV24-1 to TRBJ2-5; D may be TRBD1 (5 bases). There are 17 residues in the CDR3. CDR1 is KGHDR, CDR2 SFDVKD, per germline. Trimming stripped 3 bases from V and 0 bases from J, with 16 bases between. The CDR3 loop is CATSDDPTASYQETQYF. CDR3 bases: TGTGCCACCAGTGATGATCCGACAGCCTCGTACCAAGAGACCCAGTACTTC.

The gene calls are TRBV10-3 and TRBJ2-7; perhaps TRBD1 as D (5 bases). Germline CDR1 and CDR2: ENHRY and SYGVKD. Trimming cost V 6 bases and J 6 bases, with 12 bases left between them. This CDR3 contains 12 residues. CDR3 in amino acids: CAISRDSSEQYF. The CDR3 DNA sequence: TGTGCCATCAGCCGCGACAGTAGCGAGCAGTACTTC.

This CDR3 reads CASSIGQQNTEAFF. The CDR3 nucleotides are TGCGCCAGCAGCATTGGACAGCAGAACACTGAAGCTTTCTTT. The chain couples TRBV5-1 to TRBJ1-1; D perhaps matches TRBD1 (6 bases). Germline V gene data show CDR1 as SGHRS and CDR2 as YFSETQ. Trimming cost V 4 bases and J 1 base, with 11 bases left between them. The CDR3 length is 14 residues.

The chain recombines TRBV9 with TRBJ2-5, with 14 bases matching TRBD2. Germline loops: CDR1 SGDLS, CDR2 YYNGEE. V shed 0 bases and J 3 bases; nucleotides not matched to a gene: 4. The CDR3 length is 17 residues. This chain's CDR3 is CASSVGRGLAGEETQYF. The CDR3 coding sequence is TGTGCCAGCAGCGTAGGTCGGGGACTAGCGGGGGAAGAGACCCAGTACTTC.

The gene calls are TRBV7-9 and TRBJ2-3, with 11 bases identical to TRBD2. The J segment lost 4 bases and the V segment lost 2 bases, leaving 2 bases of the junction unmatched. Germline assignment: CDR1 SEHNR and CDR2 FQNEAQ (reference sequence). This CDR3 is built from 15 residues. CDR3 protein: CASSLTSGRSDTQYF. In DNA form, the CDR3 reads TGTGCCAGCAGCTTAACTAGCGGGAGATCAGATACGCAGTATTTT.

CDR3 in DNA: TGTGCCAGCAGTGAAGCACCCTTTAGCTCCTACGAGCAGTACTTC. This codes for CASSEAPFSSYEQYF. The chain employs TRBV2 and TRBJ2-7; D remains ambiguous. Germline V gene sequence: CDR1 SNHLY, CDR2 FYNNEI. The ends were cut back, 0 bases at V and 0 bases at J, with 9 bases in the middle. This CDR3 is built from 15 residues.

This chain connects TRBV5-4 to TRBJ1-6; 7 nucleotides line up with TRBD1. This CDR3 comprises 14 residues. Germline V lookup: CDR1 SGHNT, CDR2 YYREEE (reference sequence). Trimming at V came to 1 base and at J to 8 bases, leaving 3 bases not matched to a gene. The CDR3 spells CASSLNRGHSPLHF. The CDR3 DNA sequence: TGTGCCAGCAGCTTGAACAGGGGACATTCACCCCTCCACTTT.

V and J are TRBV28 and TRBJ2-7, with 9 positions matching TRBD1. Trimming at V came to 7 bases and at J to 5 bases, leaving 6 bases not matched to a gene. This CDR3 is 13 amino acids long. Germline values: CDR1 MDHEN, CDR2 SYDVKM. In nucleotides, the CDR3 is TGTGCCAGCACCCCCCGGGACAGGGACGAGCAGTACTTC. This gives the protein CASTPRDRDEQYF.

The V gene is TRBV7-6, the J gene TRBJ1-2; perhaps TRBD1 as D (6 bases). The germline CDR1 and CDR2 sequences are SGHVS and FNYEAQ. The CDR3 length is 18 residues. Trimming pared 4 bases from V and 4 bases from J, leaving 25 bases between. CDR3 DNA: TGTGCCAGCAGCTCGAGGACAGTCACTGGGGGTGAACTCTATGGCTACACCTTC. As protein: CASSSRTVTGGELYGYTF.

This sequence joins TRBV25-1 and TRBJ2-5; 7 bases align to TRBD2. J gave up 0 bases and V 6 bases, and 13 bases lay outside the gene matches. This CDR3 has 17 amino acids. Germline V gene sequence: CDR1 MGHDK, CDR2 SYGVNS. The chain's CDR3 is CASSVGGKSKYQETQYF. DNA of the CDR3: TGTGCCAGCAGCGTGGGGGGGAAGTCAAAGTACCAAGAGACCCAGTACTTC. The full variable domain, with the rest looked up from reference TRBV25-1 and TRBJ2-5, is EADIYQTPRYLVIGTGKKITLECSQTMGHDKMYWYQQDPGMELHLIHYSYGVNSTEKGDLSSESTVSRIRTEHFPLTLESARPSHTSQYLCASSVGGKSKYQETQYFGPGTRLLVL.

V and J are TRBV5-3 and TRBJ2-1, with D unresolved. TRBV5-3 carries the ORF label, with uncertain function. CDR3 size: 15 residues. Trimming removed 5 bases at V and 10 bases at J, with 22 bases between. CDR3 DNA: TGTGCCAGAAGGCCAGAAGCTAAACTCGGAGTAGAGCAGTTCTTC. Its translation is CARRPEAKLGVEQFF.

This rearrangement joins TRBV12-3 or TRBV12-4 to TRBJ1-5, with D tentatively TRBD1 (5 bases). CDR3 size: 13 residues. Trimming took 7 bases from V and 5 from J, leaving 12 bases between them. CDR3 in amino acids: CASIPGGDQPQHF. Here the CDR3 DNA reads TGTGCCAGCATCCCGGGGGGGGATCAGCCCCAGCATTTT.

DNA for the CDR3: TGTGCCAGTAGTACGACAGGGATGTCAGAAAAACTGTTTTTT. Its translation is CASSTTGMSEKLFF. The rearrangement uses TRBV19 and TRBJ1-4; 7 bases match TRBD1. After removal of 4 bases from V and 8 bases from J, the junction contained 7 bases not matched to a gene. CDR1 LNHDA and CDR2 SQIVND come from the germline V gene (reference sequence). The CDR3 totals 14 residues. Using reference TRBV19 and TRBJ1-4 for the parts outside the CDR3, the full variable domain is DGGITQSPKYLFRKEGQNVTLSCEQNLNHDAMYWYRQDPGQGLRLIYYSQIVNDFQKGDIAEGYSVSREKKESFPLTVTSAQKNPTAFYLCASSTTGMSEKLFFGSGTQLSVL.